This T cell receptor (beta chain) was profiled in a study of shared clonotypes between healthy human individuals. Study details: Per-donor plates numbered three CD4 naive, three CD4 memory, two CD8 naive and one CD8 memory.

Broader study findings: Naive subsets usually exceeded memory subsets in estimated richness.

A remark on this clone: Its matching antigen is unknown.

Some clones are missing from TCRdb's copy, which holds only in-frame ones; the method was immunoSEQ multiplex PCR. The table includes 1,500,000 or so clones, 98% detected once. This CDR3 has 15 amino acids. Germline V lookup: CDR1 MDHEN, CDR2 SYDVKM. The ends were cut back, 6 bases at V and 2 bases at J, with 17 bases in the middle. The chain joins TRBV28 to TRBJ2-7; D gene unclear. The TCR sequence derives from a man in his thirties or forties in good health. Material for sequencing was naive CD4+ T cells sorted from blood. Subset specified: CD45RA+ positively selected. The chain's CDR3 is CASSPVPARAYEQYF. CDR3 DNA: TGTGCCAGCAGCCCGGTCCCGGCCAGAGCCTACGAGCAGTACTTC.